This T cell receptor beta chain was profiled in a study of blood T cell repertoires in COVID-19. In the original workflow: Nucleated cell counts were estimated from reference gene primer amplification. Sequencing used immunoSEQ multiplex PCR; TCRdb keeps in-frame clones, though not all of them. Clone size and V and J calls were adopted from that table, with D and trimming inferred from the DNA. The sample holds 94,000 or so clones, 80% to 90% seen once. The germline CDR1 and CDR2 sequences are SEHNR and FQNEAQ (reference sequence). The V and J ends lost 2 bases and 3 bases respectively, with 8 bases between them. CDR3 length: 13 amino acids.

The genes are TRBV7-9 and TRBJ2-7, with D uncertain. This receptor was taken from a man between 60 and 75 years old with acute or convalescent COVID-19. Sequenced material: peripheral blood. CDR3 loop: CASSLQSNYEQYF. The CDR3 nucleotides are TGTGCCAGCAGCTTACAATCCAACTACGAGCAGTACTTC. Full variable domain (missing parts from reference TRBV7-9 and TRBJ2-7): DTGVSQNPRHKITKRGQNVTFRCDPISEHNRLYWYRQTLGQGPEFLTYFQNEAQLEKSRLLSDRFSAERPKGSFSTLEIQRTEQGDSAMYLCASSLQSNYEQYFGPGTRLTVT.